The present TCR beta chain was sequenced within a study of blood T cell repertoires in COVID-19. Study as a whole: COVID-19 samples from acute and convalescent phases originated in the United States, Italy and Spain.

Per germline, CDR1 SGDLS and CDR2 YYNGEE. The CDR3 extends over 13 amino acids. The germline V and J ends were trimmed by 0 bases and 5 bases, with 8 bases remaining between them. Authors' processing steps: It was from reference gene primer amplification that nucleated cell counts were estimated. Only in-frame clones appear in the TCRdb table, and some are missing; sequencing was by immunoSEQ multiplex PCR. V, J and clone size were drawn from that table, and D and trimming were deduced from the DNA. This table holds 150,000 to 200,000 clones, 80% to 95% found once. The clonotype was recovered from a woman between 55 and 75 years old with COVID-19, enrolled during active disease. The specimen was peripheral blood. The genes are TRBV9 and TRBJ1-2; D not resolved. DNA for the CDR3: TGTGCCAGCAGCGTAGGGGGAGATTATGGCTACACCTTC. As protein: CASSVGGDYGYTF.